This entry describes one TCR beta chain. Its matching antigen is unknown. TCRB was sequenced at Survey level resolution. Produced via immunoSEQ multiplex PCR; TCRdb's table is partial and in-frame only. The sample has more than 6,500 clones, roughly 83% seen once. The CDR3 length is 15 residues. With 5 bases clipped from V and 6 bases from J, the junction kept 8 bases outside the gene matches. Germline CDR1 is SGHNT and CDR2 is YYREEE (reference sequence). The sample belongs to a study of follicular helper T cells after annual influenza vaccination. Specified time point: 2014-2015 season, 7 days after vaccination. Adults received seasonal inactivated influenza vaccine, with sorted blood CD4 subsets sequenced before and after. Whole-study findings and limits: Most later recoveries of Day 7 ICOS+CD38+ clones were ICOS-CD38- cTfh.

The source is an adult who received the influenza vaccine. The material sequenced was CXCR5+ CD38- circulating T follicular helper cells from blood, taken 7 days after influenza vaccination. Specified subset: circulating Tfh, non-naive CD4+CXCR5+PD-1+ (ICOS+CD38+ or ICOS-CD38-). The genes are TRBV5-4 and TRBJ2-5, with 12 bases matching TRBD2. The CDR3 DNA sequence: TGTGCCAGCAGTCTTACCGGGACTAGCGGGCAGACCCAGTACTTC. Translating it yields CASSLTGTSGQTQYF.